The present TCR beta chain was sequenced within a study of cytomegalovirus exposure and HLA in healthy donors. Findings and caveats of the study: Three CMV-associated chains proved CMV antigen-specific in vitro. Rare sequences made up most TCRs, while some public TCRs were found in many donors. Earlier analysis found most TCR beta V segments productive about 87% or about 30% of the time.

Donors consisted of healthy bone marrow donors. Primers: 60 Vbeta forward and 13 Jbeta reverse. Using immunoSEQ multiplex PCR, the repertoire was profiled, and TCRdb retains in-frame clones only, with some absent. The data show about 140,000 clones, with 78% seen just once and 2% to 3% held by the top ten. Germline CDR1 is SGHDN and CDR2 is FVKESK. Trimming cost V 4 bases and J 0 bases, with 13 bases left between them. The CDR3 has 16 residues. Points on this clone: Its antigen remains unknown.

Sequencing was done on a sample of PBMCs. This clonotype was sampled from a woman aged 18 to 35 in good health and CMV-seropositive. This sequence joins TRBV14 and TRBJ1-3; unclear D gene. This chain's CDR3 is CASSRNAGSSGNTIYF. In DNA, the CDR3 is TGTGCCAGCAGCCGGAACGCAGGCTCCTCTGGAAACACCATATATTTT.